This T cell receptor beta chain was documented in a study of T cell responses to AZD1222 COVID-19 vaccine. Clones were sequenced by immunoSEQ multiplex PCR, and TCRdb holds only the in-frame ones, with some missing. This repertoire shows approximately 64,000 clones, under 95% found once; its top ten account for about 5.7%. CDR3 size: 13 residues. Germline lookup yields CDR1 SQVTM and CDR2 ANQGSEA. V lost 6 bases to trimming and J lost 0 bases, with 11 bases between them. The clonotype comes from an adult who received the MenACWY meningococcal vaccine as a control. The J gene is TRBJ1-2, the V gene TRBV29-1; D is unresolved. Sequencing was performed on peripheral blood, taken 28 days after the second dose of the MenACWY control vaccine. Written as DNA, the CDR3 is TGCAGCGTAGACTTTACCGCTAACTATGGCTACACCTTC. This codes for CSVDFTANYGYTF.